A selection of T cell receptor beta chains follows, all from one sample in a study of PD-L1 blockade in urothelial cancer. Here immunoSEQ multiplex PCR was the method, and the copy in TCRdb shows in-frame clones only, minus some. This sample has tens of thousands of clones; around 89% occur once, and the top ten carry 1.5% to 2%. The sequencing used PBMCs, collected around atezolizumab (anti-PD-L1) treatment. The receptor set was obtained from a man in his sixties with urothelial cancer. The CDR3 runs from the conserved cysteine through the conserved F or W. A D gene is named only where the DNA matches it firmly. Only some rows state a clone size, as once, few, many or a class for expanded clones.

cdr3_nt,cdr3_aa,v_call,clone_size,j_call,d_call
TGTGCCAGCAGCTTAGGGCTCAGGACAGGGTCGTACGAGCAGTACTTC,CASSLGLRTGSYEQYF,TRBV7-9,few,TRBJ2-7,TRBD1
TGCAGCGTGACGTCGGACAGGGGGTACAATGAGCAGTTCTTC,CSVTSDRGYNEQFF,TRBV29-1,once,TRBJ2-1,TRBD1
TGTGCCAGCAGGACTTTCTATAGCGGGTACGCCTACGAGCAGTACTTC,CASRTFYSGYAYEQYF,TRBV27,-,TRBJ2-7,TRBD2
TGTGCCAGCTCACCCACAGGGGACACTGAAGCTTTCTTT,CASSPTGDTEAFF,TRBV18,-,TRBJ1-1,TRBD1
TGTGCTAGTGGGACAGGGGCGGACACCGGGGAGCTGTTTTTT,CASGTGADTGELFF,TRBV12-5,-,TRBJ2-2,TRBD1
TGTGCCAGCAGCGTAAACACAGCTAACTATGGCTACACCTTC,CASSVNTANYGYTF,TRBV9,-,TRBJ1-2,-
TGTGCCAGCTCACCTGCCCCGGGCACAGATACGCAGTATTTT,CASSPAPGTDTQYF,TRBV18,-,TRBJ2-3,-
TGCGCCAGCAGCTTAAGTCCAGCGGGAACGCAAGAGACCCAGTACTTC,CASSLSPAGTQETQYF,TRBV5-1,-,TRBJ2-5,TRBD2
TGTGCCTGGAGTGTAGCGCGGGCCCGTGGACTTCAGGAGCAGTACTTC,CAWSVARARGLQEQYF,TRBV30,once,TRBJ2-7,-
TGTGCCAGTAGTATTAGCCAAAGCACAGATACGCAGTATTTT,CASSISQSTDTQYF,TRBV19,-,TRBJ2-3,-
TGTGCCAGCAGTGCAAACAGGGGGGGTGCCGGGGAGCTGTTTTTT,CASSANRGGAGELFF,TRBV6-1,-,TRBJ2-2,-
TGTGCCAGCACCTCGGGTGCGCGGGGCGCAACCCTTATCTATGGCTACACCTTC,CASTSGARGATLIYGYTF,TRBV11-2,-,TRBJ1-2,-
TGTGCCAGCAGTGAACCCGGGACAGGGGGCTTGGATGAGCAGTTCTTC,CASSEPGTGGLDEQFF,TRBV6-1,once,TRBJ2-1,TRBD1
TGTGCCAGCAGCCTCCCAGGGGCAGGGCTAGAGACCCAGTACTTC,CASSLPGAGLETQYF,TRBV5-5,-,TRBJ2-5,-
TGTGCCAGCAGGTTTCCGGGGTCGAACACCGGGGAGCTGTTTTTT,CASRFPGSNTGELFF,TRBV5-4,-,TRBJ2-2,-
TGTGCCAGCAGAGGGGACAGGGCATCAGGCTACACCTTC,CASRGDRASGYTF,TRBV28,-,TRBJ1-2,TRBD1
TGTGCCACCAGCACGGGTCCCGAGACCCAGTACTTC,CATSTGPETQYF,TRBV15,-,TRBJ2-5,-
TGTGCCACCAGTCTTGAGACAGGGGACTATGGCTACACCTTC,CATSLETGDYGYTF,TRBV15,-,TRBJ1-2,TRBD1
TGTGCCAGCAGCTTGGAGGACTATCAAGAGACCCAGTACTTC,CASSLEDYQETQYF,TRBV7-9,-,TRBJ2-5,-
TGCGCCAGCGGACACACCGAAAATTCTCATGCGGCAGTGGACAAGGGGATGAACACTGAAGCTTTCTTT,CASGHTENSHAAVDKGMNTEAFF,TRBV23-1,-,TRBJ1-1,-
TGTGCCTGGAGTCGTAGGGGGAATAGCAATCAGCCCCAGCATTTT,CAWSRRGNSNQPQHF,TRBV30,-,TRBJ1-5,-
TGTGCCAGCAGCTTAGAGGAGGGGGCGCGAGGCTACACCTTC,CASSLEEGARGYTF,TRBV7-8,-,TRBJ1-2,TRBD1
TGTGCCAGCAGCCAATCTGGGGCCAACGTCCTGACTTTC,CASSQSGANVLTF,TRBV7-3,-,TRBJ2-6,-
TGTGCCAGCAGCTTAGTGGCGGGAGGTTTGTACGAGCAGTACTTC,CASSLVAGGLYEQYF,TRBV7-2,-,TRBJ2-7,TRBD2